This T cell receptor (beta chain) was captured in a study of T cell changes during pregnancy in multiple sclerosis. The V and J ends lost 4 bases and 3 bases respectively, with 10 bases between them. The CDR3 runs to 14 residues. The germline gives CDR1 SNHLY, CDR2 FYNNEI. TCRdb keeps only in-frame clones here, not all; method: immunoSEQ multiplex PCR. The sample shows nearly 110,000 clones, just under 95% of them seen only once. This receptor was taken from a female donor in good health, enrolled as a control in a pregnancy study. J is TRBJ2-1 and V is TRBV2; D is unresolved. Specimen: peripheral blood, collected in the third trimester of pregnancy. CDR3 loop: CASSAGSVYNEQFF. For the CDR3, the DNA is TGTGCCAGCAGTGCGGGTAGTGTCTACAATGAGCAGTTCTTC.